The 20 T cell receptor beta chains below all came from one sample that was sequenced in a study of T-cell memory formation after mild COVID-19. Each CDR3 protein gets one entry after TCRdb re-called the 5' RACE reads with MiXCR. The table lists some 440,000 distinct CDR3 sequences, around 25% of them singletons. The sequenced sample consisted of PBMCs or a T cell subset sorted from them (not recorded which). The receptors were sampled from an adult woman who had mild COVID-19 (a few samples of this study predate the infection). Cell type and time point are not known.

This clonotype was detected a few times. The chain carries TRBV5-5 and TRBJ2-2, with D uncertain. Germline-derived CDR1 and CDR2 are SGHKS and YYEKEE (reference sequence). The length of the CDR3 is 16 residues. V lost 3 bases, J lost 0 bases, and 12 bases lay in between. CDR3 region: CASSWQVTTNTGELFF. CDR3 nucleotides: TGTGCCAGCAGCTGGCAGGTTACCACGAACACCGGGGAGCTGTTTTTT.

This clonotype was picked up a small number of times. The CDR3 region is CASSFDRGTAEAFF. The CDR3 bases are TGTGCCAGCAGCTTCGACAGGGGAACGGCTGAAGCTTTCTTT. The genes are TRBV7-9 and TRBJ1-1; 8 nucleotides align to TRBD1. V lost 3 bases, J lost 6 bases, and 6 bases stayed unmatched. The CDR3 consists of 14 residues. CDR1 and CDR2 (germline): SEHNR, FQNEAQ (reference sequence).

This clonotype came up a few times. The chain combines TRBV7-2 with TRBJ2-3; D is ambiguous. CDR3 length: 14 residues. Germline V gene data show CDR1 as SGHTA and CDR2 as FQGNSA. Between the trimmed V and J ends, which lost 8 bases and 1 base, there was a span of 13 bases. CDR3 protein: CASPSVGRTDTQYF. The CDR3 DNA reads TGTGCCAGCCCGTCGGTAGGGCGCACAGATACGCAGTATTTT.

This clonotype appeared a few times. The rearrangement joins TRBV27 to TRBJ2-7; D might be TRBD2 (6 bases). The CDR3 consists of 17 residues. Trimming pared 5 bases from V and 5 bases from J, leaving 25 bases between. Germline CDR1 reads MNHEY; CDR2 reads SMNVEV (reference sequence). Here the CDR3 reads CASSPTTPPTRADEQYF. CDR3 DNA sequence: TGTGCCAGCAGTCCCACAACCCCTCCGACTAGGGCGGACGAGCAGTACTTC.

The rearrangement links TRBV27 to TRBJ1-6; possible D gene TRBD1, 5 bases. Germline assignment: CDR1 MNHEY and CDR2 SMNVEV (reference sequence). Trimming removed 2 bases at V and 12 bases at J, with 8 bases between. The CDR3 runs 12 residues. The CDR3 reads CASSLRGVPLHF. In DNA form, the CDR3 reads TGTGCCAGCAGTTTACGGGGGGTACCCCTCCACTTT.

V usage is TRBV12-3 or TRBV12-4 and J usage is TRBJ1-5; D gene uncertain. V was pared by 3 bases and J by 6 bases, with 12 bases between. This CDR3 contains 14 residues. The DNA of the CDR3 is TGTGCCAGCAGTTTCGGACTAAGCGGTCAGCCCCAGCATTTT. Protein sequence: CASSFGLSGQPQHF.

The rearrangement uses TRBV7-8 and TRBJ2-2; TRBD1 or TRBD2 may be the D gene (5 bases each). The germline gives CDR1 SGHVS, CDR2 FQNEAQ. The CDR3 runs to 18 residues. With 0 bases removed from V and 5 bases from J, the gap between germline ends came to 19 bases. The CDR3 reads CASSLAQDGDGGTGELFF. CDR3 nucleotide sequence: TGTGCCAGCAGCTTAGCGCAGGATGGTGATGGGGGAACCGGGGAGCTGTTTTTT.

This clonotype has at least ten counts. The rearrangement uses TRBV5-1 and TRBJ2-1, with D maybe TRBD1 (6 bases). Germline CDR1 is SGHRS and CDR2 is YFSETQ. V lost 0 bases and J 0 bases, leaving 13 bases between the germline ends. This CDR3 has 17 amino acids. CDR3: CASSLGLGGRSYNEQFF. In DNA, the CDR3 is TGCGCCAGCAGCTTGGGGCTTGGGGGCCGCTCCTACAATGAGCAGTTCTTC.

For the CDR3, the DNA is TGTGCCAGCTCACCTAATAGGCAAGAAGCTTTCTTT. Translated, it gives CASSPNRQEAFF. The chain has TRBV18 and TRBJ1-1; D ambiguous. The CDR3 runs 12 residues. Germline lookup yields CDR1 KGHSH and CDR2 LQKENI. The V end lost 3 bases, the J end lost 8 bases, and 10 bases lay between the germline ends. The whole variable domain, remainder taken from reference TRBV18 and TRBJ1-1, is NAGVMQNPRHLVRRRGQEARLRCSPMKGHSHVYWYRQLPEEGLKFMVYLQKENIIDESGMPKERFSAEFPKEGPSILRIQQVVRGDSAAYFCASSPNRQEAFFGQGTRLTVV.

The rearrangement links TRBV7-2 to TRBJ2-7; 9 nucleotides match TRBD1. Germline V CDR1 and CDR2: SGHTA, FQGNSA. The junction had 8 bases not matched to a gene; V was cut back by 1 base and J by 7 bases. There are 15 residues in the CDR3. The CDR3, as DNA: TGTGCCAGCAGCTTAGGGGGACAGGGCCGTCGGGAGCAGTACTTC. Its protein is CASSLGGQGRREQYF. The whole variable domain, remainder taken from reference TRBV7-2 and TRBJ2-7, is GAGVSQSPSNKVTEKGKDVELRCDPISGHTALYWYRQSLGQGLEFLIYFQGNSAPDKSGLPSDRFSAERTGGSVSTLTIQRTQQEDSAVYLCASSLGGQGRREQYFGPGTRLTVT.

The chain joins TRBV5-1 to TRBJ1-3; D unclear. Trimming took 2 bases from V and 0 from J, leaving 6 bases between them. Per germline, CDR1 SGHRS and CDR2 YFSETQ. This CDR3 has 14 residues. The CDR3 DNA reads TGCGCCAGCAGCTTCGGGGACTCTGGAAACACCATATATTTT. This sequence encodes CASSFGDSGNTIYF.

This clonotype was seen a few times. V is TRBV5-7 and J is TRBJ2-7; 9 bases match TRBD1. TRBV5-7 is sorted into the ORF group, with uncertain function. This CDR3 comprises 17 residues. The trim removed 4 bases at V and 2 bases at J, leaving 13 bases unmatched. The CDR3 nucleotides read TGTGCCAGCAGCCCACACCGGAGGACAGGGGACACCTACGAGCAGTACTTC. It is translated as CASSPHRRTGDTYEQYF.

This clonotype came up a few times. This chain joins TRBV7-9 and TRBJ2-3; a weak D match, TRBD2 (6 bases). V was pared by 4 bases and J by 1 base, with 21 bases between. This CDR3 region has 18 residues. Germline CDR1 reads SEHNR; CDR2 reads FQNEAQ (reference sequence). The CDR3, as DNA: TGTGCCAGCAGCTCCCTCCTTTACGGGGGAAGCGGCACAGATACGCAGTATTTT. Its protein product is CASSSLLYGGSGTDTQYF.

The CDR3 nucleotides read TGTGCCAGCAGCCGGTCGACAGGGGGTGGGGAGACCCAGTACTTC. This translates into CASSRSTGGGETQYF. This chain joins TRBV5-4 and TRBJ2-5, with 9 bases lining up with TRBD1. CDR1 and CDR2 from the germline V gene are SGHNT and YYREEE (reference sequence). V was pared by 4 bases and J by 5 bases, with 9 bases of the junction left unmatched. CDR3 length: 15 residues.

This clonotype was observed at least ten times. The rearrangement links TRBV29-1 to TRBJ2-3; 8 bases line up with TRBD2. There are 12 residues in the CDR3. Germline CDR1 is SQVTM and CDR2 is ANQGSEA. Unmatched junction bases numbered 5, after V lost 7 bases and J lost 5 bases. The chain's CDR3 is CSAGLAGDTQYF. The DNA of the CDR3 is TGCAGCGCCGGACTAGCTGGAGATACGCAGTATTTT.

This clonotype showed up just a few times. The V gene is TRBV5-1, the J gene TRBJ2-7; 11 bases match TRBD1. Germline values: CDR1 SGHRS, CDR2 YFSETQ. The junction had 3 bases not matched to a gene; V was cut back by 1 base and J by 3 bases. This CDR3 spans 15 amino acids. The CDR3 nucleotides read TGCGCCAGCAGCTTGACGGGACAGGGGGTCTACGAGCAGTACTTC. It translates to CASSLTGQGVYEQYF.

This chain uses TRBV7-9 with TRBJ1-1, with TRBD1 matching 8 bases. The V and J ends lost 4 bases and 5 bases, in that order; junction bases with no gene match: 6. Germline V CDR1 and CDR2: SEHNR, FQNEAQ (reference sequence). CDR3 length equals 14 residues. This CDR3 is CASSSIRGRTEAFF. CDR3 sequence (DNA): TGTGCCAGCAGCTCGATCAGGGGGCGTACTGAAGCTTTCTTT.

This chain links TRBV7-2 with TRBJ2-7, with 10 positions matching TRBD1. CDR3 length equals 16 residues. Losses at the gene ends were 5 bases for V and 0 bases for J; bases not matched to a gene: 7. Germline values: CDR1 SGHTA, CDR2 FQGNSA. For the CDR3, the DNA is TGTGCCAGCAGCACCGGGACAGGGGTCCCCTCCTACGAGCAGTACTTC. The encoded protein is CASSTGTGVPSYEQYF.

J is TRBJ1-5 and V is TRBV30; possibly TRBD1 for D (6 bases). Germline V gene sequence: CDR1 GTSNPN, CDR2 SVGIG (reference sequence). The CDR3 totals 13 residues. V lost 5 bases, J lost 4 bases, and 12 bases lay in between. As DNA, the CDR3 is TGTGCCTGGTCTATACAGGGAAATCAGCCCCAGCATTTT. This sequence encodes CAWSIQGNQPQHF.

This clonotype was counted between two and nine times. The V gene is TRBV4-2, the J gene TRBJ1-2; D is ambiguous. Germline V gives CDR1 LGHNA, CDR2 YNFKEQ. The CDR3 consists of 12 residues. V lost 0 bases and J lost 1, with 0 bases in between. The CDR3 here is CASSQDNYGYTF. The CDR3 DNA sequence: TGTGCCAGCAGCCAAGATAACTATGGCTACACCTTC.